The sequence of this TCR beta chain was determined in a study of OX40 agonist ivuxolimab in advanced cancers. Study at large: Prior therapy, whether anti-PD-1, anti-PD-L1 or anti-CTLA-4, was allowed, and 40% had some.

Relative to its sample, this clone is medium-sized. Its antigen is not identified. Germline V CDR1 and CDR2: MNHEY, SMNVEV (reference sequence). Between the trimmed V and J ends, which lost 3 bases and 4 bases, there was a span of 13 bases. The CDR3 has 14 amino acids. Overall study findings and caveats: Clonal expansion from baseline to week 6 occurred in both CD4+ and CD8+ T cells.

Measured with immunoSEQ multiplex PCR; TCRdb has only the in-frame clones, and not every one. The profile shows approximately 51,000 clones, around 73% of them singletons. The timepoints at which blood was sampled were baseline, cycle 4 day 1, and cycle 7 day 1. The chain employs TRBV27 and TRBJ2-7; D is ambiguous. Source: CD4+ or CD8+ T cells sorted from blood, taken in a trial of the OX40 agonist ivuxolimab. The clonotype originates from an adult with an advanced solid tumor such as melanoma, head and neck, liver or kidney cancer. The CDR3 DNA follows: TGTGCCAGCAGTTTCTCAGCGACAACATACGAGCAGTACTTC. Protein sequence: CASSFSATTYEQYF.